A selection of T cell receptor beta chains follows, all from one sample in a study of blood T cell repertoires in COVID-19. Measured with immunoSEQ multiplex PCR; TCRdb has only the in-frame clones, and not every one. The sample lists approximately 270,000 clones, roughly 88% seen once, with roughly 4% in the top ten. Sequenced input: PBMCs or T cells enriched from blood (not recorded which). These receptors were taken from a woman aged 30 to 39 who had recovered from COVID-19. CDR3s include the opening cysteine and the closing phenylalanine or tryptophan. A D gene is named only where the DNA matches it firmly.

J gene: TRBJ1-2
CDR3 length: 15
V gene: TRBV7-2
D gene: TRBD1
CDR3 protein: CASSLATGSNYGYTF
CDR3 DNA: TGTGCCAGCAGCTTAGCGACAGGGTCGAACTATGGCTACACCTTC

J gene: TRBJ2-7
CDR3 length: 16
V gene: TRBV11-2
D gene: TRBD2
CDR3 protein: CASSSLRGGPSYEQYF
CDR3 DNA: TGTGCCAGCAGCTCCCTTCGGGGGGGCCCCTCCTACGAGCAGTACTTC

J gene: TRBJ1-1
CDR3 length: 15
V gene: TRBV9
D gene: NA
CDR3 protein: CASSVLGAGDTEAFF
CDR3 DNA: TGTGCCAGCAGCGTATTGGGGGCGGGGGACACTGAAGCTTTCTTT

J gene: TRBJ2-7
CDR3 length: 18
V gene: TRBV30
D gene: TRBD2
CDR3 protein: CAWSRRSGSKPGTYEQYF
CDR3 DNA: TGTGCCTGGAGTAGGAGAAGCGGGAGCAAACCCGGAACCTACGAGCAGTACTTC

J gene: TRBJ1-4
CDR3 length: 15
V gene: TRBV3-1/TRBV3-2
D gene: NA
CDR3 protein: CASSQDADTNEKLFF
CDR3 DNA: TGTGCCAGCAGCCAAGACGCGGACACCAATGAAAAACTGTTTTTT

J gene: TRBJ2-7
CDR3 length: 12
V gene: TRBV28
D gene: NA
CDR3 protein: CASSDSGYEQYF
CDR3 DNA: TGTGCCAGCAGCGACAGTGGCTACGAGCAGTACTTC

J gene: TRBJ1-5
CDR3 length: 15
V gene: TRBV29-1
D gene: NA
CDR3 protein: CSSAGPRESNQPQHF
CDR3 DNA: TGCAGCTCCGCGGGACCGAGAGAGAGCAATCAGCCCCAGCATTTT

J gene: TRBJ1-2
CDR3 length: 13
V gene: TRBV28
D gene: TRBD1
CDR3 protein: CASGRQGSYGYTF
CDR3 DNA: TGTGCCAGCGGTAGACAGGGATCCTATGGCTACACCTTC

J gene: TRBJ1-2
CDR3 length: 12
V gene: TRBV28
D gene: NA
CDR3 protein: CASSLSRYGYTF
CDR3 DNA: TGTGCCAGCAGTTTATCTCGGTATGGCTACACCTTC

J gene: TRBJ2-7
CDR3 length: 15
V gene: TRBV11-2
D gene: NA
CDR3 protein: CASSSGTYSSYEQYF
CDR3 DNA: TGTGCCAGCAGCTCCGGGACTTATAGCTCCTACGAGCAGTACTTC

J gene: TRBJ1-2
CDR3 length: 11
V gene: TRBV29-1
D gene: NA
CDR3 protein: CSVGPERGYTF
CDR3 DNA: TGCAGCGTTGGTCCGGAGCGCGGCTACACCTTC

J gene: TRBJ2-2
CDR3 length: 16
V gene: TRBV19
D gene: NA
CDR3 protein: CASRGIALTNTGELFF
CDR3 DNA: TGTGCCAGTAGGGGGATAGCGTTGACGAACACCGGGGAGCTGTTTTTT

J gene: TRBJ1-2
CDR3 length: 16
V gene: TRBV5-6
D gene: NA
CDR3 protein: CASSGARDGGQRGYTF
CDR3 DNA: TGTGCCAGCAGCGGTGCGAGGGACGGCGGACAGAGGGGCTACACCTTC

J gene: TRBJ2-3
CDR3 length: 13
V gene: TRBV6-4
D gene: NA
CDR3 protein: CASSDGHTDTQYF
CDR3 DNA: TGTGCCAGCAGTGACGGCCACACAGATACGCAGTATTTT

J gene: TRBJ2-7
CDR3 length: 13
V gene: TRBV9
D gene: NA
CDR3 protein: CASSPGSFYEQYF
CDR3 DNA: TGTGCCAGCAGCCCCGGGAGCTTCTACGAGCAGTACTTC

J gene: TRBJ1-3
CDR3 length: 15
V gene: TRBV6-5
D gene: NA
CDR3 protein: CASSYSGDSGNTIYF
CDR3 DNA: TGTGCCAGCAGTTACTCAGGAGACTCTGGAAACACCATATATTTT

J gene: TRBJ2-7
CDR3 length: 16
V gene: TRBV18
D gene: TRBD1
CDR3 protein: CASSPRGPGQGDEQYF
CDR3 DNA: TGTGCCAGCTCACCAAGAGGGCCGGGACAGGGTGACGAGCAGTACTTC

J gene: TRBJ2-7
CDR3 length: 15
V gene: TRBV6-1
D gene: NA
CDR3 protein: CASSEVDSMNYEQYF
CDR3 DNA: TGTGCCAGCAGTGAAGTAGACTCGATGAACTACGAGCAGTACTTC

J gene: TRBJ2-7
CDR3 length: 15
V gene: TRBV2
D gene: TRBD2
CDR3 protein: CASSTRGGYPYEQYF
CDR3 DNA: TGTGCCAGCAGTACCCGCGGGGGTTACCCCTACGAGCAGTACTTC

J gene: TRBJ2-7
CDR3 length: 18
V gene: TRBV9
D gene: TRBD1
CDR3 protein: CASSVDPLPGQFSYEQYF
CDR3 DNA: TGTGCCAGCAGCGTAGACCCTTTACCGGGACAGTTCTCCTACGAGCAGTACTTC

J gene: TRBJ2-2
CDR3 length: 15
V gene: TRBV28
D gene: TRBD1
CDR3 protein: CASSVPGTGAGELFF
CDR3 DNA: TGTGCCAGCAGTGTTCCCGGGACAGGGGCCGGGGAGCTGTTTTTT

J gene: TRBJ2-3
CDR3 length: 16
V gene: TRBV7-9
D gene: TRBD2
CDR3 protein: CASNPTAGVYPDTQYF
CDR3 DNA: TGTGCCAGCAATCCTACAGCGGGAGTGTATCCAGATACGCAGTATTTT

J gene: TRBJ2-5
CDR3 length: 13
V gene: TRBV11-2
D gene: NA
CDR3 protein: CASSLPPRETQYF
CDR3 DNA: TGTGCCAGCAGCTTACCCCCCCGGGAGACCCAGTACTTC

J gene: TRBJ2-7
CDR3 length: 16
V gene: TRBV28
D gene: NA
CDR3 protein: CASSLRSILGSYEQYF
CDR3 DNA: TGTGCCAGCAGTTTACGATCTATCCTTGGCTCCTACGAGCAGTACTTC

J gene: TRBJ2-2
CDR3 length: 16
V gene: TRBV27
D gene: TRBD2
CDR3 protein: CASSLSSGGRTGELFF
CDR3 DNA: TGTGCCAGCAGTTTATCTTCGGGGGGGCGGACCGGGGAGCTGTTTTTT

J gene: TRBJ2-7
CDR3 length: 15
V gene: TRBV7-8
D gene: TRBD1
CDR3 protein: CASSQQGASSYEQYF
CDR3 DNA: TGTGCCAGCAGCCAACAGGGGGCAAGCTCCTACGAGCAGTACTTC

J gene: TRBJ2-1
CDR3 length: 13
V gene: TRBV30
D gene: TRBD1
CDR3 protein: CAWSRGLGNEQFF
CDR3 DNA: TGTGCCTGGAGTAGGGGGCTCGGGAATGAGCAGTTCTTC

J gene: TRBJ2-3
CDR3 length: 15
V gene: TRBV19
D gene: TRBD1
CDR3 protein: CASSTGQGRPDTQYF
CDR3 DNA: TGTGCCAGTAGTACGGGACAGGGTAGGCCAGATACGCAGTATTTT

J gene: TRBJ1-3
CDR3 length: 17
V gene: TRBV18
D gene: TRBD1
CDR3 protein: CASSPYEGAAERNTIYF
CDR3 DNA: TGTGCCAGCTCACCATATGAGGGGGCGGCCGAACGGAACACCATATATTTT

J gene: TRBJ1-4
CDR3 length: 16
V gene: TRBV28
D gene: NA
CDR3 protein: CASSSWRGATNEKLFF
CDR3 DNA: TGTGCCAGCAGTTCGTGGAGGGGCGCAACTAATGAAAAACTGTTTTTT

J gene: TRBJ1-1
CDR3 length: 14
V gene: TRBV30
D gene: NA
CDR3 protein: CAWNPGSPNTEAFF
CDR3 DNA: TGTGCCTGGAATCCAGGAAGCCCGAACACTGAAGCTTTCTTT

J gene: TRBJ1-4
CDR3 length: 14
V gene: TRBV28
D gene: TRBD1
CDR3 protein: CASSFRDRGEKLFF
CDR3 DNA: TGTGCCAGCAGTTTCCGGGACAGGGGCGAAAAACTGTTTTTT

J gene: TRBJ2-3
CDR3 length: 14
V gene: TRBV19
D gene: TRBD2
CDR3 protein: CASSAAGGPNTQYF
CDR3 DNA: TGTGCCAGTAGTGCGGCGGGGGGGCCTAATACGCAGTATTTT